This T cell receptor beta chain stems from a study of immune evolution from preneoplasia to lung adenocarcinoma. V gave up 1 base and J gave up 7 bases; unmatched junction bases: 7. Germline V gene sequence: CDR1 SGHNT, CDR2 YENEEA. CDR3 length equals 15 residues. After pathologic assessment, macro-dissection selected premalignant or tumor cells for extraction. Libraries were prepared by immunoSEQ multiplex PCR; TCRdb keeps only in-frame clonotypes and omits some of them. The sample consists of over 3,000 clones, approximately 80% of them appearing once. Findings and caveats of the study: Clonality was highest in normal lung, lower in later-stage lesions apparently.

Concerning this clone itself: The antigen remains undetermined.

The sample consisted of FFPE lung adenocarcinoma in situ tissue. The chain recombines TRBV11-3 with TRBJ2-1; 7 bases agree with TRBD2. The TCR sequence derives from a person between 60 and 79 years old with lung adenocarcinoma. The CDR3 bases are TGTGCCAGCAGCTTAGCCAGCGGGGCTTTTAATGAGCAGTTCTTC. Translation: CASSLASGAFNEQFF.